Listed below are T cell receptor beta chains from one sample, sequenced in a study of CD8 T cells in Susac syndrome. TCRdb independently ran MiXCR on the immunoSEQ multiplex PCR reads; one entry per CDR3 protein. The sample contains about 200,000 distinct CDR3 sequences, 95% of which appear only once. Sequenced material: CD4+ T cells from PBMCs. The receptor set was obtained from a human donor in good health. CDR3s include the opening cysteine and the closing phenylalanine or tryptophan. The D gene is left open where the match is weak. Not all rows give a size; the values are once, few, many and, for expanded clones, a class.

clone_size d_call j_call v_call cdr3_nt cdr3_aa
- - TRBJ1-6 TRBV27 TGTGCCAGCAGTCCCGAGATCCCCGCTGCCCCTAATTCACCCCTCCACTTT CASSPEIPAAPNSPLHF
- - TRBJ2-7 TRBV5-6 TGTGCCAGCAGCTTGGTAGTCGCCTACGAGCAGTACTTC CASSLVVAYEQYF
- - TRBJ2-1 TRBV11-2 TGTGCCAGCAGCTTAGAACGTCGTTTGGAGCAGTTCTTC CASSLERRLEQFF
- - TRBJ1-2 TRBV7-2 TGTGCCAGCATCCCCCTAGGGGAAGGCTCAAGCACCTTC CASIPLGEGSSTF
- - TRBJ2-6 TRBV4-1 TGCGCCAGCAGCCAACCAGGGACTTCTGGGGCCAACGTCCTGACTTTC CASSQPGTSGANVLTF
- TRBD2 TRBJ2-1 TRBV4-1 TGCGCCAGCAGCCGTGGACTAGCGGGACTCTCCTACAATGAGCAGTTCTTC CASSRGLAGLSYNEQFF
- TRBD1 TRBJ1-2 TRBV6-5 TGTGCCAGCAGCCGTGGGACGACAGGGAGGGGCTACACCTTC CASSRGTTGRGYTF
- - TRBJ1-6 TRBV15 TGTGCCACCAGCAGAGTTATTCGGGATTCACCCCTCCACTTT CATSRVIRDSPLHF
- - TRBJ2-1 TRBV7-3 TGTGCCAGCAGCGCAACAGGGACTAACTACAATGAGCAGTTCTTC CASSATGTNYNEQFF
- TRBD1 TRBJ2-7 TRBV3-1 TGTGCCAGCAGCCAAGCCCCATCGGGGACAGCTTACTTC CASSQAPSGTAYF
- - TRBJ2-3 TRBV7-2 TGTGCCAGCAGCAATAGAGCAGATACGCAGTATTTT CASSNRADTQYF
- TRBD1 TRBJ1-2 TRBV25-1 TGTGCCAGCAGTGTAGAGACAGGGGTTAACTATGGCTACACCTTC CASSVETGVNYGYTF
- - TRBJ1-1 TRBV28 TGTGCCAGCAATAGGAGGGCGGGAGGGGCTGAAGCTTTCTTT CASNRRAGGAEAFF
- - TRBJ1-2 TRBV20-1 TGCAGTGCTAGAGTCCGGGATTATGGCTACACCTTC CSARVRDYGYTF
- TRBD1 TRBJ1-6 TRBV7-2 TGTGCCAGCGGCAGACAGGGCGATTCACCCCTCCACTTT CASGRQGDSPLHF
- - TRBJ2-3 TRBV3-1 TGTGCCAGCAGACCTAAGGGCACAGATACGCAGTATTTT CASRPKGTDTQYF
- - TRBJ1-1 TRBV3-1 TGTGCCAGCAGCCAAGAGGGAGGGGCCACTGAAGCTTTCTTT CASSQEGGATEAFF
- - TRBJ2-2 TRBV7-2 TGTGCCGTCAAGTGGGCCCGGGAGCTGTTTTTT CAVKWARELFF
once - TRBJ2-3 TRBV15 TGTGCCACCAGAGACCCTCATCTAAGGAGCACAGATACGCAGTATTTT CATRDPHLRSTDTQYF
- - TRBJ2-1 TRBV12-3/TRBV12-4 TGTGCCAGCAGTGCGGTCTCAGGTGAGCAGTTCTTC CASSAVSGEQFF
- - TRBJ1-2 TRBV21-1 TGTGCCAGCAGCAAGGGAGGTAACTATGGCTACACCTTC CASSKGGNYGYTF
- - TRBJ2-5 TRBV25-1 TGTGCCAGCAGTGGAACAGTGAGAGAGACCCAGTACTTC CASSGTVRETQYF
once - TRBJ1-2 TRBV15 TGTGCCACCAGCAGAGACGGTCGACAGAACTATGGCTACACCTTC CATSRDGRQNYGYTF
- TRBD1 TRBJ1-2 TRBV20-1 TGCAGTGCTAGAGATCCGGGACAGGGGACCTATGGCTACACCTTC CSARDPGQGTYGYTF
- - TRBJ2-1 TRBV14 TGTGCCAGCAGCCAAGACGGCGAGCAGTTCTTC CASSQDGEQFF
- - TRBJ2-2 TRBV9 TGTGCCAGCAGCGTAGCCGCCGGGGAGCTGTTTTTT CASSVAAGELFF
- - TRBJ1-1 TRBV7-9 TGTGCCAGCACCCGGGACACCCTGAACACTGAAGCTTTCTTT CASTRDTLNTEAFF
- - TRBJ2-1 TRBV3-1 TGTGCCAGCAGCCAAGAAGGAGTCCAGTTCTTC CASSQEGVQFF
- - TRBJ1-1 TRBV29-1 TGCAGCGTCTACCCCCGGGGCATGAACACTGAAGCTTTCTTT CSVYPRGMNTEAFF
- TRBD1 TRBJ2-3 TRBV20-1 TGCAGTGCTCCAGGACAGGGGAGGAGAACAGATACGCAGTATTTT CSAPGQGRRTDTQYF
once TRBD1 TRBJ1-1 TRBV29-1 TGCAGCGGGGAAAGACAGGGGCCCACTGAAGCTTTCTTT CSGERQGPTEAFF
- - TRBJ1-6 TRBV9 TGTGCCAGCAGCGGGGTCGGTTCCAATTCACCCCTCCACTTT CASSGVGSNSPLHF
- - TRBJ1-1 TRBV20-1 TGCAGTGCTAGAGATCCCCAGGGAGGTGACACTGAAGCTTTCTTT CSARDPQGGDTEAFF
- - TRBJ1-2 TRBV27 TGTGCCAGCAGCAAAGACAGGAGTAACTATGGCTACACCTTC CASSKDRSNYGYTF
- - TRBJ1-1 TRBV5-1 TGCGCCAGCAGCCAGCTGCCACAGGGAATGAACACTGAAGCTTTCTTT CASSQLPQGMNTEAFF
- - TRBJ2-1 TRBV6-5 TGTGCCAGCCGGGATAAGGACCGGCAGTTCTTC CASRDKDRQFF
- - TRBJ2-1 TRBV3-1 TGTGCCAGCAGCCAAGGGGATTCCCACAATGAGCAGTTCTTC CASSQGDSHNEQFF
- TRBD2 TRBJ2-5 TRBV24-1 TGTGCCACCAGTAAGGGACGGGGGGACTCGTGGACCCAGTACTTC CATSKGRGDSWTQYF
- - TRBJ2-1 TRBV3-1 TGTGCCAGCAGCCAAGTTGGACGCGACGGTGAGCAGTTCTTC CASSQVGRDGEQFF
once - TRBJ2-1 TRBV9 TGTGCCAGCAGCGTTTCCAGCAGCTCCTACAATGAGCAGTTCTTC CASSVSSSSYNEQFF
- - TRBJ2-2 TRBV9 TGTGCCAGCAGCGTAGTTGGTGGTGTAGCCGGGGAGCTGTTTTTT CASSVVGGVAGELFF
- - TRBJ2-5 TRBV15 TGTGCCACCAGCTCCGGGGACTTAGGGACCCAGTACTTC CATSSGDLGTQYF
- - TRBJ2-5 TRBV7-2 TGTGCCAGCAGCTTTAGCGGGACAGGGCGGGAGACCCAGTACTTC CASSFSGTGRETQYF
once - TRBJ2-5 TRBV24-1 TGTGCCACCAGTGATCCCCGCGGACAAGAGACCCAGTACTTC CATSDPRGQETQYF
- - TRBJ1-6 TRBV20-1 TGCAGTGCTAGATCAGGGGAGGGGAATTCACCCCTCCACTTT CSARSGEGNSPLHF
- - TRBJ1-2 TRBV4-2 TGTGCCAGCAGCCAAGGGCAGGGTTACAACTATGGCTACACCTTC CASSQGQGYNYGYTF
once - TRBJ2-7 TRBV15 TGTGCCACCAGCAGAGGTTCGGACACATACGAGCAGTACTTC CATSRGSDTYEQYF
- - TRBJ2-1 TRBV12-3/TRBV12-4 TGTGCCAACGGGGGCTCACTCAATGAGCAGTTCTTC CANGGSLNEQFF
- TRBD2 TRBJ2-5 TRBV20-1 TGCAGTGCTCGACGCCCTAGCGGGGGGATCCAGACCCAGTACTTC CSARRPSGGIQTQYF
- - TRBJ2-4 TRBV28 TGTGCCAGCAGTTTTCTGGACAGAATAAACATTCAGTACTTC CASSFLDRINIQYF
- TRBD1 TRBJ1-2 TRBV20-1 TGCAGTGCTAGCAGGGGGATTGGCTACACCTTC CSASRGIGYTF
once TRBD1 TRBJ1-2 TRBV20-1 TGCAGTGCTAGAGTCACGGACAGGGGCTATGGCTACACCTTC CSARVTDRGYGYTF
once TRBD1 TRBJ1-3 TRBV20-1 TGCAGTGCGGGGAGACAGGGGGAGATGCGAAACACCATATATTTT CSAGRQGEMRNTIYF